The sequence of this TCR beta chain was determined in a study of T-cell memory formation after mild COVID-19. Germline loops: CDR1 SGHRS, CDR2 YFSETQ. The V segment lost 4 bases and the J segment 5 bases; nucleotides outside the gene matches: 2. The CDR3 extends over 15 amino acids. Amplification by 5'RACE using constant-segment primers produced TCR alpha and TCR beta cDNA libraries that carried sample barcodes and UMIs. TCRdb redid the calling of the 5' RACE reads with MiXCR, one entry per CDR3 protein. The table records roughly 400,000 distinct CDR3 sequences, less than 25% of them present only once. This clonotype was observed a handful of times.

The chain carries TRBV5-1 and TRBJ2-1; TRBD2 matches at 14 bases. This clonotype was sampled from an adult woman who had mild COVID-19 (a few samples of this study predate the infection). Cell type and time point are not known. The sample was PBMCs or a T cell subset sorted from them (not recorded which). CDR3 amino acids: CASSGGLAGDNEQFF. In nucleotides, the CDR3 is TGCGCCAGCAGCGGGGGACTAGCGGGGGACAATGAGCAGTTCTTC.